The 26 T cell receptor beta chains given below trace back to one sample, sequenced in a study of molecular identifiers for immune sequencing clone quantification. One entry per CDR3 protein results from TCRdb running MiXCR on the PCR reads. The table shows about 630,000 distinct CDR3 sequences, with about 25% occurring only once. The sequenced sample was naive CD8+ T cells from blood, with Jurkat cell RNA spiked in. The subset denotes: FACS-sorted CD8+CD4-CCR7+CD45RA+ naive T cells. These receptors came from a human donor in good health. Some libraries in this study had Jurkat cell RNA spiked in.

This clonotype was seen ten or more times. The CDR3 is CASSRTMGGTEAFF. The CDR3 DNA sequence: TGTGCCAGCAGCCGAACCATGGGGGGCACTGAAGCTTTCTTT. The chain joins TRBV7-2 to TRBJ1-1, with D maybe TRBD1 (5 bases). CDR1 and CDR2 (germline): SGHTA, FQGNSA. Trimming left V 5 bases short and J 4 bases short, with 14 bases between. This CDR3 comprises 14 residues.

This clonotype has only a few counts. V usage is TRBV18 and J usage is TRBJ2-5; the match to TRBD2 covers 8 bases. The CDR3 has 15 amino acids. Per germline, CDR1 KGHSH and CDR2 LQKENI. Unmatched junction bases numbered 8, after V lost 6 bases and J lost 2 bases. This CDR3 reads CASSTTTGGQETQYF. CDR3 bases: TGTGCCAGCTCCACCACCACGGGGGGGCAAGAGACCCAGTACTTC.

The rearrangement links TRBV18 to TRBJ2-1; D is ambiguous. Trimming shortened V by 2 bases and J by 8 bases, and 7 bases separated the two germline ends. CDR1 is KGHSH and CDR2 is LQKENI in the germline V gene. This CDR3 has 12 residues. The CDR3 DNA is TGTGCCAGCTCACCAGAACCCCATGAGCAGTTCTTC. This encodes CASSPEPHEQFF. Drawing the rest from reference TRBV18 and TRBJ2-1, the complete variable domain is NAGVMQNPRHLVRRRGQEARLRCSPMKGHSHVYWYRQLPEEGLKFMVYLQKENIIDESGMPKERFSAEFPKEGPSILRIQQVVRGDSAAYFCASSPEPHEQFFGPGTRLTVL.

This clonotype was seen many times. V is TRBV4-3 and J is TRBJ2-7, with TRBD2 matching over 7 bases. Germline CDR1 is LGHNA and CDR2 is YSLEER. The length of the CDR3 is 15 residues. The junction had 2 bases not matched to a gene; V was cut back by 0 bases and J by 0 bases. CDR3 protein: CASSQEAGSSYEQYF. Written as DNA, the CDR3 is TGCGCCAGCAGCCAAGAAGCGGGGAGCTCCTACGAGCAGTACTTC.

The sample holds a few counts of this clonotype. The CDR3 DNA sequence: TGTGCCAGCCGGGTGGCGGTGAACACTGAAGCTTTCTTT. Protein product: CASRVAVNTEAFF. This chain links TRBV13 with TRBJ1-1, with unresolved D. The CDR3 is 13 residues long. V lost 8 bases, J lost 0 bases, and 10 bases lay in between. Germline CDR1 is PRHDT and CDR2 is FYEKMQ (reference sequence). The full variable domain, completed using reference TRBV13 and TRBJ1-1, is AAGVIQSPRHLIKEKRETATLKCYPIPRHDTVYWYQQGPGQDPQFLISFYEKMQSDKGSIPDRFSAQQFSDYHSELNMSSLELGDSALYFCASRVAVNTEAFFGQGTRLTVV.

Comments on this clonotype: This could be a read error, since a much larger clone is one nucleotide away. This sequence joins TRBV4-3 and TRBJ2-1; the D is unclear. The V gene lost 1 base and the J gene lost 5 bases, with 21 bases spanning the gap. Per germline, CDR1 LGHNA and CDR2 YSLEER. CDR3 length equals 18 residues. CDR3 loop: CASSQAALPPSANNEQFF. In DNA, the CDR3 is TGCGCCAGCAGCCAAGCGGCTCTACCTCCAAGCGCCAACAATGAGCAGTTCTTC.

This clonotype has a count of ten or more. The chain's CDR3 is CASWRDLNTEAFF. The DNA of the CDR3 is TGTGCCAGCTGGAGGGACCTAAACACTGAAGCTTTCTTT. The V call is TRBV12-3 or TRBV12-4, the J call TRBJ1-1, with D perhaps matching TRBD1 (5 bases). The CDR3 extends over 13 amino acids. Between the trimmed V and J ends, which lost 8 bases and 2 bases, there was a span of 12 bases.

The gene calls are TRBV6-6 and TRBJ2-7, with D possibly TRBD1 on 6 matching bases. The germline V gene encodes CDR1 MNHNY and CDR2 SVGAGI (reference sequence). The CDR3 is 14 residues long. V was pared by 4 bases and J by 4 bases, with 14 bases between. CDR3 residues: CASSSPGAGYEQYF. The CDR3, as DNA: TGTGCCAGCAGTTCCCCAGGGGCAGGGTACGAGCAGTACTTC.

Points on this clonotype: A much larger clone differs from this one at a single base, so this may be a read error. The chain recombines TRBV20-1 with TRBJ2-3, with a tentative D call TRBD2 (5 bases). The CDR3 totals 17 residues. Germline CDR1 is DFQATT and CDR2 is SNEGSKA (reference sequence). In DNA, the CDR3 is TGCAGTGCTAGAGAAATAAGGAGCGGCACATACACAGATACGCGGTATTTT. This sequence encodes CSAREIRSGTYTDTRYF.

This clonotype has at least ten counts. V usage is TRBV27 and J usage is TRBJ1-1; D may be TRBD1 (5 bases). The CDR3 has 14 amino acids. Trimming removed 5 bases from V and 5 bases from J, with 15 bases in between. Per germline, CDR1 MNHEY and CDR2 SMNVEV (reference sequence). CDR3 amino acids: CASSRDSFWTEAFF. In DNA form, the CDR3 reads TGTGCCAGCAGTCGGGACTCCTTTTGGACTGAAGCTTTCTTT.

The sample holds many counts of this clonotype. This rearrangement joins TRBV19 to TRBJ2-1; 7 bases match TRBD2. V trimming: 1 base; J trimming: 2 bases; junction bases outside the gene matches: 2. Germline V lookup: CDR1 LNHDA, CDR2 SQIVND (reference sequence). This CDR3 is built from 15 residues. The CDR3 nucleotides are TGTGCCAGTAGTATAGGAGCGGGGCCCTACAATGAGCAGTTCTTC. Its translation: CASSIGAGPYNEQFF.

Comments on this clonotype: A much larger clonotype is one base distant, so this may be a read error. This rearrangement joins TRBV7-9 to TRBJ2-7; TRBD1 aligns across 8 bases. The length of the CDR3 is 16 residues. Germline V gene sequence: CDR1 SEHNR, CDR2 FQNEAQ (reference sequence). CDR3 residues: CASSPPSLGQAYAQYF. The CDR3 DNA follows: TGTGCCAGCAGCCCACCGAGCTTGGGACAGGCCTACGCGCAGTACTTC. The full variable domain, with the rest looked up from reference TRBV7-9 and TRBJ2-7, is DTGVSQNPRHKITKRGQNVTFRCDPISEHNRLYWYRQTLGQGPEFLTYFQNEAQLEKSRLLSDRFSAERPKGSFSTLEIQRTEQGDSAMYLCASSPPSLGQAYAQYFGPGTRLTVT.

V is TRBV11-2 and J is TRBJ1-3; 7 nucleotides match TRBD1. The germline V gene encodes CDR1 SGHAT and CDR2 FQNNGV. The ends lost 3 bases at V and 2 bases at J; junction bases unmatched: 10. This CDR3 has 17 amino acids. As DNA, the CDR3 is TGTGCCAGCAGCTTTGAGACAGGGAGAGGCCCTGGAAACACCATATATTTT. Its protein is CASSFETGRGPGNTIYF.

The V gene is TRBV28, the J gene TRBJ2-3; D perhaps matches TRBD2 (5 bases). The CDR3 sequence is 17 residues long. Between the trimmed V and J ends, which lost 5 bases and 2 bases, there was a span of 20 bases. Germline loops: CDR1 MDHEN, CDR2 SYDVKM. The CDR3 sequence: CASSTPSISSATDTQYF. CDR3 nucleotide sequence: TGTGCCAGCAGTACCCCCTCGATTAGTAGCGCCACAGATACGCAGTATTTT.

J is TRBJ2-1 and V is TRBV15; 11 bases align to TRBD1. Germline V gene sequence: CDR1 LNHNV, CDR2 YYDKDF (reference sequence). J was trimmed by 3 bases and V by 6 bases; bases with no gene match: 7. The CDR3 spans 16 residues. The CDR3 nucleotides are TGTGCCACCAGTAGGACAGGGGGCCCCTACTACAATGAGCAGTTCTTC. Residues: CATSRTGGPYYNEQFF.

CDR3 DNA: TGTGCCAGCAGTTTAGTGGGGGCTGGTTCACCCCTCCACTTT. It encodes CASSLVGAGSPLHF. The genes are TRBV12-3 or TRBV12-4 and TRBJ1-6, with D perhaps TRBD1 (6 bases). V was trimmed by 1 base and J by 9 bases, leaving 10 bases between them. The CDR3 runs 14 residues.

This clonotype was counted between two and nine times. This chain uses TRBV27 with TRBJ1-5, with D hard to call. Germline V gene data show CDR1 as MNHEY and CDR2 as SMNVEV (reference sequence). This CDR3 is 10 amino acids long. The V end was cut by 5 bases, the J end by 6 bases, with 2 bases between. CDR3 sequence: CASSGQPQHF. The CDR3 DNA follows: TGTGCCAGCAGTGGTCAGCCCCAGCATTTT.

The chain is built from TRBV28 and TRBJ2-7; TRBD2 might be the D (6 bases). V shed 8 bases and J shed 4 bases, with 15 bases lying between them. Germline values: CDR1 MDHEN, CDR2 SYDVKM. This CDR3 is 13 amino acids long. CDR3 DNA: TGTGCCAGCGGGAGTGGCGGGATATACGAGCAGTACTTC. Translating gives CASGSGGIYEQYF. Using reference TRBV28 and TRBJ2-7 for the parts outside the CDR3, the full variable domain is DVKVTQSSRYLVKRTGEKVFLECVQDMDHENMFWYRQDPGLGLRLIYFSYDVKMKEKGDIPEGYSVSREKKERFSLILESASTNQTSMYLCASGSGGIYEQYFGPGTRLTVT.

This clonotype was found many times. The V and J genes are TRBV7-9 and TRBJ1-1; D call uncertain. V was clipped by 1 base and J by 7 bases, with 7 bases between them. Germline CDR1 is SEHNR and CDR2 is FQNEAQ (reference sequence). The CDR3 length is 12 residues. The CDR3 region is CASSLDSFEAFF. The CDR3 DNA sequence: TGTGCCAGCAGCTTAGATAGTTTTGAAGCTTTCTTT.

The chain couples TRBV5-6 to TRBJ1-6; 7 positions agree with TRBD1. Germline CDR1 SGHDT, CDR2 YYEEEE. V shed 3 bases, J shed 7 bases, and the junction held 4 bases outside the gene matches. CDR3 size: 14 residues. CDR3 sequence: CASSYGQENSPLHF. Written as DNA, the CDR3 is TGTGCCAGCAGCTATGGACAGGAGAATTCACCCCTCCACTTT.

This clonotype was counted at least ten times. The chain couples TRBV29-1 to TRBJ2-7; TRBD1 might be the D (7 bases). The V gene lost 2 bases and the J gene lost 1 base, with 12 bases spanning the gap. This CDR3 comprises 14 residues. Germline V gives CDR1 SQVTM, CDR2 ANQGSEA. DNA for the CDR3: TGCAGCGTTGAACTACAGGGGAGGTCCTACGAGCAGTACTTC. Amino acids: CSVELQGRSYEQYF.

CDR3 DNA sequence: TGTGCCAGCAGCTTAACTAGCGGGGGGTTGATGTTCCAAGAGACCCAGTACTTC. Its translation is CASSLTSGGLMFQETQYF. The gene calls are TRBV7-7 and TRBJ2-5; 12 positions match TRBD2. The CDR3 extends over 18 amino acids. Germline CDR1 is SSHAT and CDR2 is FNYEAQ (reference sequence). V shed 2 bases, J shed 1 base, and the junction held 8 bases outside the gene matches.

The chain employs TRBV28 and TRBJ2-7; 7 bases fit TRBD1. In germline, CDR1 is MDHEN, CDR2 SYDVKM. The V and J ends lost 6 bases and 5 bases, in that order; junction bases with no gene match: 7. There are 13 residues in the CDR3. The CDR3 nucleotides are TGTGCCAGCAGAGACAGGGCTTCCCACGAGCAGTACTTC. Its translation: CASRDRASHEQYF. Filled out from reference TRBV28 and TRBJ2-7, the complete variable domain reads DVKVTQSSRYLVKRTGEKVFLECVQDMDHENMFWYRQDPGLGLRLIYFSYDVKMKEKGDIPEGYSVSREKKERFSLILESASTNQTSMYLCASRDRASHEQYFGPGTRLTVT.

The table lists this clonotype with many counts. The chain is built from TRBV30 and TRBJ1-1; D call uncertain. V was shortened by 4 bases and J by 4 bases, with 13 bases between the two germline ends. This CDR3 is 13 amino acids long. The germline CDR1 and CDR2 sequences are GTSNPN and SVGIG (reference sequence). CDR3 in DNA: TGTGCCTGGACCAGCCTCGAGGCCACTGAAGCTTTCTTT. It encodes CAWTSLEATEAFF. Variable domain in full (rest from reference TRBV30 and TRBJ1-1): SQTIHQWPATLVQPVGSPLSLECTVEGTSNPNLYWYRQAAGRGLQLLFYSVGIGQISSEVPQNLSASRPQDRQFILSSKKLLLSDSGFYLCAWTSLEATEAFFGQGTRLTVV.

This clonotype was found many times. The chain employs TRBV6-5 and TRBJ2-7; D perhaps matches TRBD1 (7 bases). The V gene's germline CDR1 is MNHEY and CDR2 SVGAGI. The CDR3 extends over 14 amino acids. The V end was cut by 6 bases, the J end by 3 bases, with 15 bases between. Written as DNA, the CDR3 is TGTGCCAGCAGCCGGAGGGACAGCCGCTACGAGCAGTACTTC. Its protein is CASSRRDSRYEQYF.

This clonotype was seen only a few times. DNA for the CDR3: TGTGCCAGCAGTTCCGTGGCTACCACAGATACGCAGTATTTT. This translates into CASSSVATTDTQYF. The rearrangement joins TRBV25-1 to TRBJ2-3; D gene unclear. In germline, CDR1 is MGHDK, CDR2 SYGVNS. V was shortened by 5 bases and J by 2 bases, with 11 bases between the two germline ends. CDR3 length equals 14 residues. The full variable domain, rest sourced from reference TRBV25-1 and TRBJ2-3, is EADIYQTPRYLVIGTGKKITLECSQTMGHDKMYWYQQDPGMELHLIHYSYGVNSTEKGDLSSESTVSRIRTEHFPLTLESARPSHTSQYLCASSSVATTDTQYFGPGTRLTVL.